The next 28 T cell receptor beta chains were all read from a single sample in a study of chemoradiotherapy in HPV16-positive cancers. The table came from immunoSEQ multiplex PCR; TCRdb's copy has only in-frame clones and leaves some out. The table shows over 15,000 clones, with roughly nine tenths occurring only once. This specimen was blood, taken from a patient who underwent chemoradiotherapy. The receptors come from a human donor with HPV-associated anogenital cancer.

This clone turned up a few times. The chain carries TRBV9 and TRBJ2-1, with D hard to call. CDR1 SGDLS and CDR2 YYNGEE come from the germline V gene. V was cut by 2 bases and J by 4 bases, with 7 bases left in between. This CDR3 has 13 amino acids. CDR3 bases: TGTGCCAGCAGCGTGGCCGGGTACAATGAGCAGTTCTTC. This encodes CASSVAGYNEQFF.

The chain links TRBV11-2 to TRBJ2-1, with unresolved D. The CDR3 has 11 residues. V lost 5 bases and J 7 bases, leaving 6 bases between the germline ends. Per the germline V gene, CDR1 is SGHAT and CDR2 is FQNNGV. Here the CDR3 reads CASSPYNEQFF. The CDR3 DNA reads as TGTGCCAGCAGCCCTTATAATGAGCAGTTCTTC. Complete variable domain (other parts from reference TRBV11-2 and TRBJ2-1): EAGVAQSPRYKIIEKRQSVAFWCNPISGHATLYWYQQILGQGPKLLIQFQNNGVVDDSQLPKDRFSAERLKGVDSTLKIQPAKLEDSAVYLCASSPYNEQFFGPGTRLTVL.

The chain joins TRBV7-8 to TRBJ1-1; D call uncertain. V lost 1 base and J lost 4, with 10 bases in between. Germline V CDR1 and CDR2: SGHVS, FQNEAQ. This CDR3 has 14 amino acids. CDR3 bases: TGTGCCAGCAGCTTAGAAGGGTCGGGCACTGAAGCTTTCTTT. Its translation is CASSLEGSGTEAFF. Full variable domain (remainder filled in from reference TRBV7-8 and TRBJ1-1): GAGVSQSPRYKVAKRGQDVALRCDPISGHVSLFWYQQALGQGPEFLTYFQNEAQLDKSGLPSDRFFAERPEGSVSTLKIQRTQQEDSAVYLCASSLEGSGTEAFFGQGTRLTVV.

The chain joins TRBV28 to TRBJ2-5; perhaps TRBD1 as D (7 bases). The CDR3 runs 14 residues. Germline V lookup: CDR1 MDHEN, CDR2 SYDVKM. The V gene lost 4 bases and the J gene lost 5 bases, with 14 bases spanning the gap. The CDR3 DNA sequence: TGTGCCAGCAGTTCAGGGGGGTTCGCGGAGACCCAGTACTTC. Protein: CASSSGGFAETQYF.

The rearrangement joins TRBV29-1 to TRBJ1-1; 10 bases fit TRBD1. The CDR3 runs 16 residues. Germline CDR1 and CDR2: SQVTM and ANQGSEA. V gave up 2 bases and J gave up 5 bases; unmatched junction bases: 11. As DNA, the CDR3 is TGCAGCGTTGAACCGGGACAGGGGACCCGAAGGACTGAAGCTTTCTTT. Translating gives CSVEPGQGTRRTEAFF.

The chain employs TRBV7-8 and TRBJ1-1; D call uncertain. The CDR3 is 13 amino acids. The V end was cut by 2 bases, the J end by 3 bases, with 7 bases between. CDR1 is SGHVS, CDR2 FQNEAQ, per germline. Here the CDR3 DNA reads TGTGCCAGCAGCTTACGCAGGTACACTGAAGCTTTCTTT. Its translation: CASSLRRYTEAFF.

This clone was detected once. The chain carries TRBV5-1 and TRBJ2-7; TRBD2 is a possible D gene (5 bases). The length of the CDR3 is 13 residues. The germline V gene has CDR1 SGHRS and CDR2 YFSETQ. V shed 6 bases and J shed 4 bases, with 14 bases lying between them. As DNA, the CDR3 is TGCGCCAGCAAACTTCTTGGCGGGTACGAGCAGTACTTC. Translating it yields CASKLLGGYEQYF.

V and J are TRBV2 and TRBJ2-4; 9 bases agree with TRBD2. This CDR3 is 14 amino acids long. Germline V gene data show CDR1 as SNHLY and CDR2 as FYNNEI. V lost 1 base, J lost 6 bases, and 1 base stayed unmatched. The DNA for the CDR3 is TGTGCCAGCAGTGAAGTGCGGGGGGGAAACATTCAGTACTTC. Amino acid sequence: CASSEVRGGNIQYF.

Turning to this clone: The germline gene is not matched at one end of the junction; a read error may be the cause. This chain links TRBV7-9 with TRBJ1-3, with D unresolved. The CDR3 is 8 amino acids. Germline V gene data show CDR1 as SEHNR and CDR2 as FQNEAQ (reference sequence). Here the CDR3 reads CASSDRTF. The CDR3 DNA reads as TGTGCCAGCAGCGATAGGACGTTT.

As concerns this clone: At the DNA level, this CDR3 is encoded by other sequences in the same sample as well. J is TRBJ1-1 and V is TRBV19, with D uncertain. The V end was cut by 3 bases, the J end by 0 bases, with 5 bases between. This CDR3 has 13 residues. The germline CDR1 and CDR2 sequences are LNHDA and SQIVND (reference sequence). CDR3 DNA sequence: TGTGCCAGTAGTATTTCAGTGAACACTGAAGCTTTCTTT. Translation: CASSISVNTEAFF.

This chain joins TRBV2 and TRBJ2-2, with D perhaps being TRBD1 or TRBD2 (5 bases each). The CDR3 is 15 amino acids. Germline lookup yields CDR1 SNHLY and CDR2 FYNNEI. V dropped 2 bases and J dropped 6 bases, with 13 bases sitting between them. This CDR3 reads CASSETRGPPGELFF. Written as DNA, the CDR3 is TGTGCCAGCAGTGAAACACGGGGCCCCCCCGGGGAGCTGTTTTTT.

This clone came up a few times. V gene TRBV6-1 combines with J gene TRBJ2-1, with 9 bases identical to TRBD2. The CDR3 has 15 amino acids. Trimming cost V 7 bases and J 7 bases; bases outside gene matches: 11. Germline loops: CDR1 MNHNS, CDR2 SASEGT. Written as DNA, the CDR3 is TGTGCCAGCAAGGGGGAAGCGGGAGGTTATAATGAGCAGTTCTTC. Protein: CASKGEAGGYNEQFF.

The V call is TRBV18, the J call TRBJ2-4; D perhaps matches TRBD1 (7 bases). The CDR3 has 14 amino acids. V gave up 6 bases and J gave up 8 bases, with 17 bases separating them. The V gene's germline CDR1 is KGHSH and CDR2 LQKENI. The DNA for the CDR3 is TGTGCCAGCTCTAGCAGGGGGGCTATGGACATTCAGTACTTC. Protein sequence: CASSSRGAMDIQYF.

The chain uses TRBV30 and TRBJ2-5; D unresolved. The CDR3 runs to 12 residues. CDR1 and CDR2 (germline): GTSNPN, SVGIG (reference sequence). V lost 2 bases and J 4 bases, leaving 8 bases between the germline ends. The CDR3: CAWSRPGETQYF. Here the CDR3 DNA reads TGTGCCTGGAGTCGTCCGGGAGAGACCCAGTACTTC.

The V gene is TRBV19, the J gene TRBJ1-5, with 9 bases lining up with TRBD1. From germline, CDR1 is LNHDA and CDR2 SQIVND (reference sequence). V lost 3 bases, J lost 5 bases, and 2 bases stayed unmatched. This CDR3 spans 14 amino acids. The CDR3 region is CASSIWTGDQPQHF. CDR3 sequence (DNA): TGTGCCAGTAGTATTTGGACAGGGGATCAGCCCCAGCATTTT.

The rearrangement joins TRBV7-3 to TRBJ1-1; D is unresolved. The CDR3 has 15 residues. Germline lookup yields CDR1 SGHTA and CDR2 FQGTGA. Trimming left V 1 base short and J 1 base short, with 10 bases between. CDR3 sequence reads: CASSLKLAENTEAFF. The CDR3 coding sequence is TGTGCCAGCAGCTTAAAGTTGGCGGAGAACACTGAAGCTTTCTTT.

V gene TRBV19 combines with J gene TRBJ1-1; D is undetermined. V lost 5 bases to trimming and J lost 3 bases, with 16 bases between them. Germline CDR1 reads LNHDA; CDR2 reads SQIVND (reference sequence). The CDR3 extends over 15 amino acids. The CDR3 loop is CASSPPGRGYTEAFF. The CDR3 DNA reads as TGTGCCAGTAGTCCTCCTGGACGAGGCTACACTGAAGCTTTCTTT.

The chain couples TRBV25-1 to TRBJ1-2; maybe TRBD1 (5 bases). In germline, CDR1 is MGHDK, CDR2 SYGVNS. V was cut by 3 bases and J by 0 bases, with 11 bases left in between. CDR3 length: 15 residues. The CDR3 DNA sequence: TGTGCCAGCAGTGAGTATACAGGAGCTAACTATGGCTACACCTTC. It encodes CASSEYTGANYGYTF.

V gene TRBV5-4 combines with J gene TRBJ2-5; 9 positions agree with TRBD2. The J call may be wrong; the DNA end is better matched by TRBJ2-7. Germline loops: CDR1 SGHNT, CDR2 YYREEE (reference sequence). The CDR3 runs 19 residues. The DNA for the CDR3 is TGTGCCAGCAGCTTGGGAGCGGAGCGGGGGGCCCATTCGGCCTACGAGCAGTACTTC. Translation gives CASSLGAERGAHSAYEQYF.

The V call is TRBV29-1, the J call TRBJ2-7, with D possibly being TRBD1 or TRBD2 (6 bases each). The CDR3 totals 14 residues. Germline-derived CDR1 and CDR2 are SQVTM and ANQGSEA. The V end lost 4 bases, the J end lost 5 bases, and 18 bases lay between the germline ends. This CDR3 is CSVARGQGPNEQYF. In DNA form, the CDR3 reads TGCAGCGTTGCCCGGGGGCAGGGCCCTAACGAGCAGTACTTC.

The J gene is TRBJ2-7, the V gene TRBV6-1, with D possibly matching TRBD2 (5 bases). Germline CDR1 MNHNS, CDR2 SASEGT. With 2 bases removed from V and 2 bases from J, the gap between germline ends came to 10 bases. This CDR3 spans 14 amino acids. The CDR3 DNA reads as TGTGCCAGCAGTGAACGAGGGTCCACCTACGAGCAGTACTTC. Translation: CASSERGSTYEQYF.

This chain joins TRBV7-8 and TRBJ2-5; 8 bases match TRBD2. CDR3 length: 12 amino acids. Germline-derived CDR1 and CDR2 are SGHVS and FQNEAQ. Trimming removed 8 bases from V and 1 base from J; junction bases left unmatched: 0. The CDR3 here is CASAGGQETQYF. The CDR3 DNA reads as TGTGCCAGCGCGGGGGGCCAAGAGACCCAGTACTTC.

The genes are TRBV21-1 and TRBJ1-1. TRBV21-1 is annotated as a pseudogene. The CDR3 has 17 amino acids. CDR3 in DNA: TGTGCCAGCAGCAAACTAAGACTCCTCGGGATAAACACTGAAGCTTTCTTT. Amino acid sequence: CASSKLRLLGINTEAFF.

In this sample, this clone turned up a few times. The V gene is TRBV6-5, the J gene TRBJ2-5; TRBD2 agrees at 8 bases. Germline trimming cut 5 bases from V and 4 bases from J; bases unmatched to any gene: 6. Germline V gene data show CDR1 as MNHEY and CDR2 as SVGAGI. This CDR3 region has 14 residues. CDR3 loop: CASSGSGVIETQYF. The CDR3, as DNA: TGTGCCAGCAGTGGTAGCGGGGTTATAGAGACCCAGTACTTC.

J is TRBJ2-1 and V is TRBV5-1; 7 positions agree with TRBD1. V gave up 4 bases and J gave up 9 bases; unmatched junction bases: 19. The CDR3 totals 17 residues. CDR1 and CDR2 from the germline V gene are SGHRS and YFSETQ. Written as DNA, the CDR3 is TGCGCCAGCAGCCCCTCCCCAGCCAGGGGGTATGGGAGTGAGCAGTTCTTC. Protein product: CASSPSPARGYGSEQFF.

The J gene is TRBJ1-2, the V gene TRBV2; tentative D call: TRBD1 (5 bases). This CDR3 is built from 13 residues. CDR1 and CDR2 from the germline V gene are SNHLY and FYNNEI. Trimming pared 4 bases from V and 4 bases from J, leaving 10 bases between. DNA for the CDR3: TGTGCCAGCAGTGTGGCGGGGGGCTATGGCTACACCTTC. This sequence encodes CASSVAGGYGYTF.

CDR3 in DNA: TGTGCCAGCAGCTCTGGACTAGCGGGGGACGAGCAGTACTTC. Its protein is CASSSGLAGDEQYF. V is TRBV7-6 and J is TRBJ2-7, with TRBD2 identical over 13 bases. CDR1 and CDR2 from the germline V gene are SGHVS and FNYEAQ. The CDR3 covers 14 residues. After removal of 4 bases from V and 5 bases from J, the junction contained 2 bases not matched to a gene.

This chain joins TRBV6-5 and TRBJ2-1; D remains ambiguous. V lost 7 bases, J lost 0 bases, and 13 bases lay in between. The CDR3 covers 15 residues. Germline-derived CDR1 and CDR2 are MNHEY and SVGAGI. The CDR3: CASNPGRSSYNEQFF. DNA for the CDR3: TGTGCCAGCAACCCGGGCAGAAGCTCCTACAATGAGCAGTTCTTC.